This entry lists 7 T cell receptor beta chains sequenced from one sample in a study of blood T cell repertoires in COVID-19 (dated by TCRdb to 2020 to 2021). The library was made by the immunoSEQ multiplex PCR assay. The table was pulled from immuneACCESS by TCRdb, which kept in-frame rearrangements only. Such tables lose some clones; where checked, under half of the loss comes from unresolved V genes, and the rest has no known cause. This sample is represented by roughly 250,000 clones; 88% of them were singletons. The ten biggest clones cover more than 0.95% of the sample. What was sequenced was PBMCs or T cells enriched from blood (not recorded which). The source of these receptors is a woman between 35 and 50 years old with acute COVID-19.

This clone occurred once. The chain joins TRBV28 to TRBJ1-2; a possible D gene is TRBD1 (5 bases). The CDR3 has 15 amino acids. V was clipped by 1 base and J by 7 bases, with 16 bases between them. Germline V gene lookup returns CDR1 MDHEN and CDR2 SYDVKM. The CDR3 DNA reads TGTGCCAGCAGTTTATCGGGACGGGAGATCGCTGGCTACACCTTC. Its protein product is CASSLSGREIAGYTF.

This chain joins TRBV7-6 and TRBJ1-1; TRBD1 agrees at 7 bases. Germline lookup yields CDR1 SGHVS and CDR2 FNYEAQ. The J segment lost 1 base and the V segment lost 1 base, leaving 6 bases of the junction unmatched. The CDR3 is 16 residues long. This CDR3 reads CASSLGQGRGNTEAFF. In DNA, the CDR3 is TGTGCCAGCAGCTTAGGACAGGGACGGGGGAACACTGAAGCTTTCTTT. The whole variable domain, remainder taken from reference TRBV7-6 and TRBJ1-1, is GAGVSQSPRYKVTKRGQDVALRCDPISGHVSLYWYRQALGQGPEFLTYFNYEAQQDKSGLPNDRFSAERPEGSISTLTIQRTEQRDSAMYRCASSLGQGRGNTEAFFGQGTRLTVV.

The chain links TRBV7-8 to TRBJ1-1, with TRBD1 matching 8 bases. This CDR3 contains 16 residues. Losses at the gene ends were 1 base for V and 0 bases for J; bases not matched to a gene: 4. Germline CDR1 is SGHVS and CDR2 is FQNEAQ. The CDR3 sequence: CASSLGTGNMNTEAFF. CDR3 sequence (DNA): TGTGCCAGCAGCTTAGGGACAGGGAACATGAACACTGAAGCTTTCTTT. Filled out from reference TRBV7-8 and TRBJ1-1, the complete variable domain reads GAGVSQSPRYKVAKRGQDVALRCDPISGHVSLFWYQQALGQGPEFLTYFQNEAQLDKSGLPSDRFFAERPEGSVSTLKIQRTQQEDSAVYLCASSLGTGNMNTEAFFGQGTRLTVV.

The chain is built from TRBV11-3 and TRBJ1-1, with D possibly TRBD1 on 6 matching bases. CDR3 length: 15 amino acids. V lost 5 bases, J lost 1 base, and 14 bases lay in between. CDR1 is SGHNT, CDR2 YENEEA, per germline. The CDR3 reads CASSTSRGQNTEAFF. In nucleotides, the CDR3 is TGTGCCAGCAGCACCAGTAGGGGACAGAACACTGAAGCTTTCTTT. Variable domain in full (rest from reference TRBV11-3 and TRBJ1-1): EAGVVQSPRYKIIEKKQPVAFWCNPISGHNTLYWYLQNLGQGPELLIRYENEEAVDDSQLPKDRFSAERLKGVDSTLKIQPAELGDSAVYLCASSTSRGQNTEAFFGQGTRLTVV.

V gene TRBV10-3 combines with J gene TRBJ2-5; TRBD2 might be the D (6 bases). V was pared by 6 bases and J by 2 bases, with 10 bases between. Germline CDR1 is ENHRY and CDR2 is SYGVKD. There are 13 residues in the CDR3. CDR3 sequence: CAISAGGQETQYF. CDR3 nucleotides: TGTGCCATCAGCGCCGGGGGACAAGAGACCCAGTACTTC.

The V call is TRBV19, the J call TRBJ1-2; 8 nucleotides line up with TRBD1. V shed 8 bases, J shed 0 bases, and the junction held 20 bases outside the gene matches. CDR1 LNHDA and CDR2 SQIVND come from the germline V gene (reference sequence). The CDR3 is 19 residues long. The CDR3 protein is CASDGQGREKIDPNYGYTF. In DNA, the CDR3 is TGTGCCAGTGACGGACAGGGACGAGAAAAAATTGATCCTAACTATGGCTACACCTTC.

V is TRBV28 and J is TRBJ1-5; D is possibly TRBD1 (6 bases). Per the germline V gene, CDR1 is MDHEN and CDR2 is SYDVKM. This CDR3 spans 15 amino acids. The V end was cut by 6 bases, the J end by 0 bases, with 12 bases between. The CDR3 DNA follows: TGTGCCAGCAGACCGACAGGATATAGCAATCAGCCCCAGCATTTT. It is translated as CASRPTGYSNQPQHF.